These T cell receptor beta chains were read from a single sample in a study of blood T cells in healthy people across ages. In TCRdb, the 5' RACE reads were re-called with MiXCR into one record per CDR3 protein. The sample holds some 900,000 distinct CDR3 sequences, roughly 48% seen once. The sequencing sample was made of blood. The receptors come from a man aged 30 to 39 in good health. CDR3s include the opening cysteine and the closing phenylalanine or tryptophan. The D gene is left open where the match is weak. Size tells how often a clone was seen (once, few, many) or the class of an expanded clone, and some rows leave it out.

j_call | d_call | clone_size | v_call | cdr3_nt | cdr3_aa
TRBJ1-4 | NA | few | TRBV12-3/TRBV12-4 | TGTGCCAGCAGTTATGGGGATTCAACTAATGAAAAACTGTTTTTT | CASSYGDSTNEKLFF
TRBJ1-2 | NA | few | TRBV13 | TGTGCCAGCAGCCCTCCCCGGGCTGGAGAGGACTATGGCTACACCTTC | CASSPPRAGEDYGYTF
TRBJ2-2 | NA | NA | TRBV5-1 | TGCGCCAGCAGCTTAACAAGGGGCACCGGGGAGCTGTTTTTT | CASSLTRGTGELFF
TRBJ1-1 | NA | NA | TRBV7-3 | TGTGCCAGCAGCTTGGATCATTTGAACACTGAAGCTTTCTTT | CASSLDHLNTEAFF
TRBJ2-7 | NA | few | TRBV10-3 | TGTGCCATCACCGAAGGGTACGAGCAGTACTTC | CAITEGYEQYF
TRBJ1-2 | NA | NA | TRBV12-3/TRBV12-4 | TGTGCCAGCAGTTCCCCCGTGGGGGGCCGGGGCTACACCTTC | CASSSPVGGRGYTF
TRBJ2-6 | TRBD1 | few | TRBV5-1 | TGCGCCAGCAGCCGTTCCGGACAGGAAGACTCTGGGGCCAACGTCCTGACTTTC | CASSRSGQEDSGANVLTF
TRBJ2-1 | NA | NA | TRBV7-2 | TGTGCCAGCAGCTTAAGCTGGGGGCCGGGGAATGAGCAGTTCTTC | CASSLSWGPGNEQFF
TRBJ2-5 | NA | NA | TRBV12-3/TRBV12-4 | TGTGCCAGCAGCCCGGTTTCCCAAGAGACCCAGTACTTC | CASSPVSQETQYF
TRBJ1-1 | NA | NA | TRBV6-5 | TGTGTCAGCAGTTCTCAGGGTATGAACACTGAAGCTTTCTTT | CVSSSQGMNTEAFF
TRBJ2-7 | TRBD1 | NA | TRBV4-1 | TGCGCCAGCAGCCAACAGGGGACAGGCATGTATGAGCAGTACTTC | CASSQQGTGMYEQYF
TRBJ2-3 | TRBD2 | many | TRBV6-5 | TGTGCCAGCAGTTATACCATTCCTGCCAGCGGGGGGCGGGGAGATACGCAGTATTTT | CASSYTIPASGGRGDTQYF
TRBJ2-7 | TRBD1 | once | TRBV24-1 | TGTGCCACCAGTGACCCGGGACAGGGAGACTACGAGCAGTACTTC | CATSDPGQGDYEQYF
TRBJ1-6 | NA | few | TRBV9 | TGTGCCAGCAGCGTATCGGGGCAGGTAGAATCACCCCTCCACTTT | CASSVSGQVESPLHF
TRBJ1-6 | NA | NA | TRBV28 | TGTGCCAGCAGTTTAACCCTCGGAGGGAAGATGAATTCACCCCTCCACTTT | CASSLTLGGKMNSPLHF
TRBJ2-7 | NA | NA | TRBV4-2 | TGTGCCAGCAGCCAAGGGGGTAGCGGAGGGGCGTCCTACAATGAGCAGTACTTC | CASSQGGSGGASYNEQYF
TRBJ1-2 | NA | NA | TRBV6-5 | TGTGCCAGCAGTACTGGGGGAGGGAGGTATGGCTACACCTTC | CASSTGGGRYGYTF
TRBJ2-7 | TRBD1 | NA | TRBV11-2 | TGTGCCAGCAGCTCGCGACAGGGGCTCGACGAGCAGTACTTC | CASSSRQGLDEQYF
TRBJ2-7 | TRBD1 | few | TRBV11-2 | TGTGCCAGCAGTCTCCGGGACAGGGGGAGTTTCAGGTCTTACGAGCAGTACTTC | CASSLRDRGSFRSYEQYF
TRBJ2-7 | TRBD1 | NA | TRBV20-1 | TGCAGTGCTAGAGATATGGGGACAGGGGTGGGCGAGCAGTACTTC | CSARDMGTGVGEQYF
TRBJ1-5 | TRBD1 | few | TRBV12-3/TRBV12-4 | TGTGCCAGCAGTTTCGAGTCAGCCCAGGGGGCCCAGCATTTT | CASSFESAQGAQHF
TRBJ1-3 | NA | NA | TRBV6-2/TRBV6-3 | TGTGCCAGCAGTTACTCCGACCCCGCTGGCTCTGGAAACACCATATATTTT | CASSYSDPAGSGNTIYF
TRBJ2-1 | TRBD2 | NA | TRBV28 | TGTGCCAGCGGGACTAGCGGGGGCAGCTCCTACAATGAGCAGTTCTTC | CASGTSGGSSYNEQFF
TRBJ2-7 | NA | few | TRBV7-2 | TGTGCCAGCAGCTTAGGCACAGGGAGAGCTAACGAGCAGTACTTC | CASSLGTGRANEQYF
TRBJ2-5 | NA | few | TRBV28 | TGTGCCAGCAGTTCCCGATTTAAGGACAGAGAAGAGACCCAGTACTTC | CASSSRFKDREETQYF